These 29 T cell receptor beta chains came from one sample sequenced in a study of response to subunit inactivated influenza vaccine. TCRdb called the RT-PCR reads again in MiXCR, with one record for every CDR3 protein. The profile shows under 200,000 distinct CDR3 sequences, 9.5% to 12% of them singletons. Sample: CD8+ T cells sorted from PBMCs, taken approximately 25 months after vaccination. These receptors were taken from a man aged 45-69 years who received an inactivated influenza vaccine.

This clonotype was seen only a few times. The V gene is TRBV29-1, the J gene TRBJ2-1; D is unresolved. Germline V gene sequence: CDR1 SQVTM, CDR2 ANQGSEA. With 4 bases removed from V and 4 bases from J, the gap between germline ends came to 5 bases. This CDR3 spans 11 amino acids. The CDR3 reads CSVVYYNEQFF. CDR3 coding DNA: TGCAGCGTTGTGTATTACAATGAGCAGTTCTTC.

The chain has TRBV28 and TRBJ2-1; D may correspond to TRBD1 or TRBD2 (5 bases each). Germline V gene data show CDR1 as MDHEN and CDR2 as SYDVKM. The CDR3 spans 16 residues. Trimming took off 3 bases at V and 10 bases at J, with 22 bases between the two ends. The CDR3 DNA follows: TGTGCCAGCAGTTTGAGTGGGGGTATAGGGGTGAGGGAGCAGTTCTTC. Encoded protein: CASSLSGGIGVREQFF.

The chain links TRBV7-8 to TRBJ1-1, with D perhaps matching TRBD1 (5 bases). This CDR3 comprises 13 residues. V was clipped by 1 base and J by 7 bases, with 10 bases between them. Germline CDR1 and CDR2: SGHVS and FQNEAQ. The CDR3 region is CASSLGGGIEAFF. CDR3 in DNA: TGTGCCAGCAGCTTAGGGGGGGGGATTGAAGCTTTCTTT.

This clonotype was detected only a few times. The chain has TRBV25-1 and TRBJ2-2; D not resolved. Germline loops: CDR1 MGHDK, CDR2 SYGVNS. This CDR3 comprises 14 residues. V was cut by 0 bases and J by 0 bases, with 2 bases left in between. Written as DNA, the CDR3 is TGTGCCAGCAGTGAATACGCGAACACCGGGGAGCTGTTTTTT. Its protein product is CASSEYANTGELFF.

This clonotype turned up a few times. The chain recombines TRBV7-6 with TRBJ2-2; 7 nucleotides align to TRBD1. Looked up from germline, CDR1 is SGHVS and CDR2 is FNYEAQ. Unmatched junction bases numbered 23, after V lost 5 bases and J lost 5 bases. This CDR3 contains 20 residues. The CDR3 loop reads CASSLNPGQRISLNTGELFF. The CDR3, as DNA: TGTGCCAGCAGCCTCAATCCGGGACAGAGGATAAGTCTAAATACCGGGGAGCTGTTTTTT.

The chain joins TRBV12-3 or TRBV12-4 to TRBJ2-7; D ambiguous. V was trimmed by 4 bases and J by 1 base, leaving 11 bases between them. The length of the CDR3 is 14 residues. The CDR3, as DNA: TGTGCCAGCAGTTCCCTCTTTCAATCCTACGAGCAGTACTTC. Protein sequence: CASSSLFQSYEQYF.

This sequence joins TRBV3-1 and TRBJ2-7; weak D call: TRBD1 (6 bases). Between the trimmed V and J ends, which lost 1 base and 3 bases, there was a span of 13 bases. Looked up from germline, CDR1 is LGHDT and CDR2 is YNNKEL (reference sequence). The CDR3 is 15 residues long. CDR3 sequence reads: CASSQGTAKGYEQYF. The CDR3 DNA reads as TGTGCCAGCAGCCAAGGGACAGCGAAAGGCTACGAGCAGTACTTC.

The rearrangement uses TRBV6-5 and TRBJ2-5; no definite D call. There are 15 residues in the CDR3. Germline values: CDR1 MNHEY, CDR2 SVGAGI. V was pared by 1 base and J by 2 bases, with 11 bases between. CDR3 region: CASSYFSGGQETQYF. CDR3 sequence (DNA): TGTGCCAGCAGTTACTTCTCCGGCGGACAAGAGACCCAGTACTTC.

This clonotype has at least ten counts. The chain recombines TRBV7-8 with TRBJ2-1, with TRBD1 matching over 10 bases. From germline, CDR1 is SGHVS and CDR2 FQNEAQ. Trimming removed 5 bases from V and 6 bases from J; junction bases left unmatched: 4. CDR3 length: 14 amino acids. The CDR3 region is CASSPRTGGNEQFF. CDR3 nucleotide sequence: TGTGCCAGCAGCCCAAGGACAGGGGGCAATGAGCAGTTCTTC.

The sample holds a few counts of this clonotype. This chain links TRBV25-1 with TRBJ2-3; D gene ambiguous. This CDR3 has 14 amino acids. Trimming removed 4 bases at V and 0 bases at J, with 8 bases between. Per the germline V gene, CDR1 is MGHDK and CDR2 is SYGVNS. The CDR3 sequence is CASSVSLSTDTQYF. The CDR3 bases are TGTGCCAGCAGTGTGAGTCTGAGCACAGATACGCAGTATTTT.

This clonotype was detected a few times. CDR3 DNA sequence: TGTGCCAGCAGCCCCGGGGGGCGGCTAGCGGTCGTCGGGGAGCTGTTTTTT. Its protein is CASSPGGRLAVVGELFF. The rearrangement uses TRBV7-9 and TRBJ2-2; possibly TRBD2 for D (7 bases). The CDR3 length is 17 residues. V was cut by 5 bases and J by 7 bases, with 23 bases left in between. Germline V gives CDR1 SEHNR, CDR2 FQNEAQ (reference sequence).

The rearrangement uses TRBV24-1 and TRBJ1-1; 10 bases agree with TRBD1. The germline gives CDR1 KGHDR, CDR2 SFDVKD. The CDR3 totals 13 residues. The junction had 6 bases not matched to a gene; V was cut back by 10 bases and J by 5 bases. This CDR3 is CATRQGARTEAFF. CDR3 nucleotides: TGTGCCACTCGACAGGGGGCCCGGACTGAAGCTTTCTTT.

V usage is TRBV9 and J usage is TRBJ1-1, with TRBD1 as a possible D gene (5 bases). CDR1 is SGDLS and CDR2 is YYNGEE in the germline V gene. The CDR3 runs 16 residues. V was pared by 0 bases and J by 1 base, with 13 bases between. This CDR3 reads CASSVDPRDENTEAFF. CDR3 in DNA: TGTGCCAGCAGCGTAGACCCCCGGGACGAGAACACTGAAGCTTTCTTT.

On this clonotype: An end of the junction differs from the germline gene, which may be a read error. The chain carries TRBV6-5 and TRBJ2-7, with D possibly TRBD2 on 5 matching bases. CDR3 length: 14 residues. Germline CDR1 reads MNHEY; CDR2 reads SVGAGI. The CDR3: CSSSYGLLSYEQYF. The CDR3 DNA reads TGTTCCAGCAGTTACGGACTCCTATCCTACGAGCAGTACTTC.

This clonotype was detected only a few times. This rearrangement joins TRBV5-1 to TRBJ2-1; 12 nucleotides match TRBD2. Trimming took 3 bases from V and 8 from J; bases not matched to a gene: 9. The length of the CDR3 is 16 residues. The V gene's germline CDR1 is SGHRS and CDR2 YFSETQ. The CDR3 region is CASSWTSGKVLDEQFF. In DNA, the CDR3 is TGCGCCAGCAGCTGGACTAGCGGGAAGGTTCTTGATGAGCAGTTCTTC. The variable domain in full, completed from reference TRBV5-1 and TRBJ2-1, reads KAGVTQTPRYLIKTRGQQVTLSCSPISGHRSVSWYQQTPGQGLQFLFEYFSETQRNKGNFPGRFSGRQFSNSRSEMNVSTLELGDSALYLCASSWTSGKVLDEQFFGPGTRLTVL.

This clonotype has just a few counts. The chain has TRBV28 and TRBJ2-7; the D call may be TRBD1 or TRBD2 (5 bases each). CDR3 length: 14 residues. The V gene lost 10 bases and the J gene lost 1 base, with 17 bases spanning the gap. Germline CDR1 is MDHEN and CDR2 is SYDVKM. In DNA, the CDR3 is TGTGCCATCCGATCCGGGACGGATTCCTACGAGCAGTACTTC. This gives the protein CAIRSGTDSYEQYF.

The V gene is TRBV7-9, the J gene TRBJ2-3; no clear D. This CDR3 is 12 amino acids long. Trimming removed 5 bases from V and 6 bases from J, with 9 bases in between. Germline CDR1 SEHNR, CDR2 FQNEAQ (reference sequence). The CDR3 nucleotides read TGTGCCAGCAGCCTCACAGTGGATACGCAGTATTTT. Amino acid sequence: CASSLTVDTQYF. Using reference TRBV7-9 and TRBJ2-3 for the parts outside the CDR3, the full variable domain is DTGVSQNPRHKITKRGQNVTFRCDPISEHNRLYWYRQTLGQGPEFLTYFQNEAQLEKSRLLSDRFSAERPKGSFSTLEIQRTEQGDSAMYLCASSLTVDTQYFGPGTRLTVL.

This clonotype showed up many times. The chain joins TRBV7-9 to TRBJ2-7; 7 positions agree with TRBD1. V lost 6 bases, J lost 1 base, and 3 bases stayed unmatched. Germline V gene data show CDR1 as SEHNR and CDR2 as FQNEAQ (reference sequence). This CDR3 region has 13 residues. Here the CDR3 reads CASRRDSSYEQYF. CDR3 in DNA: TGTGCCAGCAGGAGGGACAGTTCCTACGAGCAGTACTTC.

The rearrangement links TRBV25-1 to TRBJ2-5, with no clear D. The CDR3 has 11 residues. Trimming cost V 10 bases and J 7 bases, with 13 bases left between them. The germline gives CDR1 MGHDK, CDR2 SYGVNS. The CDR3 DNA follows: TGTGCCACCAAGGCAGGCTGGACCCAGTACTTC. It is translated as CATKAGWTQYF.

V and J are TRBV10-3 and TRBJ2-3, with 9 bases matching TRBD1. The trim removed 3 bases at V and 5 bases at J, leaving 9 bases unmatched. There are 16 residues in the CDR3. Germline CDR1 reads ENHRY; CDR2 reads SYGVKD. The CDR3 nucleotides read TGTGCCATCAGTGATATTTGGGACAGGGTTCAAGATACGCAGTATTTT. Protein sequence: CAISDIWDRVQDTQYF.

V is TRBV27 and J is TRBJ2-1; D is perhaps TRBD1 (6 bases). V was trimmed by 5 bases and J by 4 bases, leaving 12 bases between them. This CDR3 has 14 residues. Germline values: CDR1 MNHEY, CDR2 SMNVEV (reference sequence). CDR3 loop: CASSLGTGYNEQFF. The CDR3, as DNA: TGTGCCAGCAGTCTAGGAACAGGGTACAATGAGCAGTTCTTC.

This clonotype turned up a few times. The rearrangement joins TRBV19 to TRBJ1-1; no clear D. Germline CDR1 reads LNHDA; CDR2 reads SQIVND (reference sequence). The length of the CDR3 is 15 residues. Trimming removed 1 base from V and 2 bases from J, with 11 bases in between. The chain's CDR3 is CASSIAGRSNTEAFF. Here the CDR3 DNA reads TGTGCCAGTAGTATAGCGGGCAGAAGTAACACTGAAGCTTTCTTT.

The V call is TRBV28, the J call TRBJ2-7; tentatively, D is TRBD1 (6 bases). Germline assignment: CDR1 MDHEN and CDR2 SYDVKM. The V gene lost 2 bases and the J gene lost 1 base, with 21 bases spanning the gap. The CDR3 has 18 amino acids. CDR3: CASSLVLFGQKVSYEQYF. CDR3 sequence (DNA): TGTGCCAGCAGTTTAGTCCTTTTTGGACAGAAAGTTTCCTACGAGCAGTACTTC.

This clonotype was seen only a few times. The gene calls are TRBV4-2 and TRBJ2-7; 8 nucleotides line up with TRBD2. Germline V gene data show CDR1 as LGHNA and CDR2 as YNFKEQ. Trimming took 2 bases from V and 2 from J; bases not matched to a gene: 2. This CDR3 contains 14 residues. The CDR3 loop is CASSQSGSAYEQYF. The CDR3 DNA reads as TGTGCCAGCAGCCAAAGCGGGAGCGCCTACGAGCAGTACTTC.

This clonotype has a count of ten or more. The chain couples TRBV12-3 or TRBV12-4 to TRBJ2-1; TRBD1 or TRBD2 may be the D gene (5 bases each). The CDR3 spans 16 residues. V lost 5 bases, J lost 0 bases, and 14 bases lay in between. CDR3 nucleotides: TGTGCCAGCAGTCTAGGGACGGGCAGCTCCTACAATGAGCAGTTCTTC. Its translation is CASSLGTGSSYNEQFF.

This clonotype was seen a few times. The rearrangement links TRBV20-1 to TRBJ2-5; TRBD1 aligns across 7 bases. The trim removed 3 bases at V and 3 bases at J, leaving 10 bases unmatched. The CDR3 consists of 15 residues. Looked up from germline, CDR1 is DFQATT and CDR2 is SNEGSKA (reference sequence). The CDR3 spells CSARNIYGTEETQYF. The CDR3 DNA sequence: TGCAGTGCTAGGAATATTTACGGGACAGAAGAGACCCAGTACTTC.

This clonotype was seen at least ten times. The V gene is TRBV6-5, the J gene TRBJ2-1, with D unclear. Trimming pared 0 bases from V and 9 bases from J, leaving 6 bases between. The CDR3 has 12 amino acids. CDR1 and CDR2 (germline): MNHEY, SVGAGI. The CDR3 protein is CASSYSLTEQFF. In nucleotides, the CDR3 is TGTGCCAGCAGTTACTCGTTAACTGAGCAGTTCTTC.

The CDR3 DNA is TGTGCCAGCAGCTTACCCTCCGGACAGTCCTACGAGCAGTACTTC. It translates to CASSLPSGQSYEQYF. The V call is TRBV7-7, the J call TRBJ2-7; possibly TRBD1 for D (6 bases). The CDR3 consists of 15 residues. V lost 2 bases to trimming and J lost 1 base, with 12 bases between them. CDR1 is SSHAT and CDR2 is FNYEAQ in the germline V gene (reference sequence).

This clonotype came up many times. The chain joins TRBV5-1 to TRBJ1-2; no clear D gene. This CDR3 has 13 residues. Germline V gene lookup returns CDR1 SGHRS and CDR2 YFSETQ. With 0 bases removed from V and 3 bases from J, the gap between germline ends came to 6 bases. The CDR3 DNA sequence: TGCGCCAGCAGCTTGGAGGACCACTATGGCTACACCTTC. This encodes CASSLEDHYGYTF.